The T cell receptor beta chain under discussion was sequenced for a study of T cell responses to AZD1222 COVID-19 vaccine. Study information: Second doses at about 4 or about 12 weeks were pooled. Study observations and caveats: In a largely white British group with more females than males, clonal diversity was possibly underestimated. Reports say nearly half of spike-specific TCRs go after unmutated variant regions. None of the repertoires were sampled until the peak T cell response had passed.

To note about this clone: The antigen is undetermined.

Sequencing used immunoSEQ multiplex PCR; TCRdb keeps in-frame clones, though not all of them. The sample lists around 130,000 clones, approximately 86% occurring once. Sequenced here: peripheral blood, sampled on day 0 of AZD1222 vaccination. The clonotype comes from an adult in good health.

The CDR3 is CASSLGSRQETQYF. The CDR3 bases are TGCGCCAGCAGCTTGGGGTCCCGACAAGAGACCCAGTACTTC. This chain joins TRBV5-1 and TRBJ2-5; D remains ambiguous. The V end was cut by 0 bases, the J end by 2 bases, with 8 bases between. Germline CDR1 reads SGHRS; CDR2 reads YFSETQ. CDR3 length: 14 amino acids.